This TCR beta chain was sequenced for a study of identifying expanded T cells in peripheral blood. Broader study findings: Clone count variance between roughly two-week samples rose with total template count. Approximately 1.1 clones differed between technical replicates, versus approximately 17 and 20 over time.

Healthy donors had no documented immune events, such as infections, while sampled. For this clone: Its specificity is not known.

Sequencing used immunoSEQ multiplex PCR; TCRdb keeps in-frame clones, though not all of them. The sample lists about 94,000 clones; over 75% were seen once. CDR3 length: 12 residues. Trimming cost V 3 bases and J 3 bases, with 6 bases left between them. Germline V gene sequence: CDR1 MDHEN, CDR2 SYDVKM. This receptor was obtained from a person aged 18-70 years in good health. The chain recombines TRBV28 with TRBJ2-7; D not resolved. Source material: blood. CDR3 in amino acids: CASSFYSYEQYF. DNA for the CDR3: TGTGCCAGCAGTTTTTACAGCTACGAGCAGTACTTC.